This TCR beta chain was sequenced in a study of T-cell memory formation after mild COVID-19. Study observations and caveats: There were some responding clones in pre-infection memory, which suggested that cross-reactive memory had joined.

Remarks on this clonotype: Its antigen is still unknown.

One entry per CDR3 protein, called by TCRdb with MiXCR from the 5' RACE reads. The repertoire holds hundreds of thousands of distinct CDR3 sequences, with 20% to 25% as singletons. V was clipped by 1 base and J by 3 bases, with 11 bases between them. Germline V CDR1 and CDR2: DFQATT, SNEGSKA (reference sequence). This CDR3 is 14 amino acids long. The rearrangement joins TRBV20-1 to TRBJ2-3; maybe TRBD2 (6 bases). The TCR comes from an adult woman who had mild COVID-19 (a few samples of this study predate the infection). Cell type and time point are not known. The specimen was PBMCs or a T cell subset sorted from them (not recorded which). The CDR3 loop is CSARGTTPTDTQYF. The CDR3 region has the DNA TGCAGTGCTAGAGGGACTACCCCGACAGATACGCAGTATTTT.